A single sample is the source of the 26 T cell receptor beta chains below, sequenced in a study of beta chain features in type 1 diabetes. Expressed TCRB transcripts were sequenced, since all the RNA that had been isolated was reverse transcribed. Profiling relied on immunoSEQ multiplex PCR, and the TCRdb table lists in-frame clones only, not all of them. The sample consists of under 250,000 clones, 25% to 35% of them appearing once. Sequenced sample: central memory CD4+ T cells from blood. The receptors were gathered from a man aged 25 to 40 in good health.

This clone appeared a few times. The chain combines TRBV4-3 with TRBJ2-1, with 8 bases aligning to TRBD2. Looked up from germline, CDR1 is LGHNA and CDR2 is YSLEER. CDR3 length equals 16 residues. The V gene end was trimmed by 1 base and the J gene end by 2 bases; junction bases not matched to a gene: 4. CDR3 residues: CASSQGGSGTYNEQFF. Written as DNA, the CDR3 is TGCGCCAGCAGCCAAGGGGGTAGCGGGACCTACAATGAGCAGTTCTTC.

This chain links TRBV28 with TRBJ2-5, with D possibly matching TRBD2 (6 bases). The CDR3 consists of 14 residues. Germline values: CDR1 MDHEN, CDR2 SYDVKM. Trimming shortened V by 6 bases and J by 9 bases, and 20 bases separated the two germline ends. The CDR3 here is CASSRVLGGSAQYF. CDR3 bases: TGTGCCAGCAGCCGCGTGTTGGGAGGAAGTGCCCAGTACTTC.

In its sample, this clone was seen a few times. The CDR3 region is CASSPGRTFYYEQYF. The CDR3 DNA follows: TGTGCCAGCAGCCCCGGACGCACATTTTACTACGAGCAGTACTTC. V gene TRBV7-2 combines with J gene TRBJ2-7; no clear D gene. Per the germline V gene, CDR1 is SGHTA and CDR2 is FQGNSA. Trimming took off 5 bases at V and 3 bases at J, with 17 bases between the two ends. The CDR3 totals 15 residues.

This clone was detected only a few times. The V gene is TRBV6-5, the J gene TRBJ2-3; TRBD2 matches 7 bases. The CDR3 has 15 residues. V trimming: 6 bases; J trimming: 1 base; junction bases outside the gene matches: 7. Germline V CDR1 and CDR2: MNHEY, SVGAGI. CDR3 amino acids: CASSQRGRGTDTQYF. DNA for the CDR3: TGTGCCAGCAGCCAGCGGGGCCGCGGCACAGATACGCAGTATTTT.

This clone showed up just a few times. The chain recombines TRBV9 with TRBJ2-7, with TRBD2 matching 11 bases. Germline assignment: CDR1 SGDLS and CDR2 YYNGEE. The CDR3 runs 15 residues. Trimming cost V 3 bases and J 4 bases; bases outside gene matches: 6. DNA for the CDR3: TGTGCCAGCAGCGCCCGACTAGCGGGGAAATACGAGCAGTACTTC. Its protein product is CASSARLAGKYEQYF.

This clone came up a few times. The V and J genes are TRBV30 and TRBJ1-2; D possibly corresponds to TRBD1 (5 bases). This CDR3 is built from 13 residues. Trimming cost V 3 bases and J 6 bases, with 14 bases left between them. Germline CDR1 GTSNPN, CDR2 SVGIG (reference sequence). CDR3 DNA: TGTGCCTGGAGCGCTGGGGCTCTTGATGGCTACACCTTC. Translating gives CAWSAGALDGYTF.

CDR3 amino acids: CASSLDHGSEETQYF. The CDR3 nucleotides read TGTGCCAGCAGCTTAGATCACGGGAGTGAGGAGACCCAGTACTTC. The V and J genes are TRBV11-2 and TRBJ2-5; maybe TRBD2 (6 bases). Germline assignment: CDR1 SGHAT and CDR2 FQNNGV. The CDR3 loop spans 15 amino acids. V was clipped by 0 bases and J by 5 bases, with 13 bases between them.

To note about this clone: Distinct nucleotide sequences in the sample also encode this CDR3. The chain links TRBV9 to TRBJ2-1; 12 bases map to TRBD1. In germline, CDR1 is SGDLS, CDR2 YYNGEE. This CDR3 region has 15 residues. With V trimmed by 2 bases and J by 4 bases, 1 base remained unmatched. CDR3 nucleotides: TGTGCCAGCAGCGTGGGACAGGGGGCGTACAATGAGCAGTTCTTC. Residues: CASSVGQGAYNEQFF.

There are a few counts of this clone. V usage is TRBV7-2 and J usage is TRBJ2-7; 11 positions match TRBD2. J gave up 7 bases and V 4 bases, and 9 bases lay outside the gene matches. This CDR3 contains 15 residues. The germline CDR1 and CDR2 sequences are SGHTA and FQGNSA. The chain's CDR3 is CASSSLTSGIGEQYF. CDR3 coding DNA: TGTGCCAGCAGCTCCCTGACTAGCGGGATAGGAGAGCAGTACTTC.

The chain carries TRBV14 and TRBJ2-7; D is possibly TRBD2 (5 bases). The CDR3 length is 14 residues. V was clipped by 2 bases and J by 2 bases, with 10 bases between them. Germline CDR1 is SGHDN and CDR2 is FVKESK. CDR3 DNA sequence: TGTGCCAGCAGCCAAACCAGCGGAGCCTACGAGCAGTACTTC. It yields the protein CASSQTSGAYEQYF. Variable domain in full (rest from reference TRBV14 and TRBJ2-7): EAGVTQFPSHSVIEKGQTVTLRCDPISGHDNLYWYRRVMGKEIKFLLHFVKESKQDESGMPNNRFLAERTGGTYSTLKVQPAELEDSGVYFCASSQTSGAYEQYFGPGTRLTVT.

This clone was counted between two and nine times. The J gene is TRBJ2-3, the V gene TRBV29-1, with 9 bases fitting TRBD2. In germline, CDR1 is SQVTM, CDR2 ANQGSEA. V was clipped by 3 bases and J by 5 bases; unmatched bases: 6. This CDR3 has 14 amino acids. CDR3 loop: CSVEAGGLGDTQYF. For the CDR3, the DNA is TGCAGCGTTGAGGCGGGGGGGCTGGGAGATACGCAGTATTTT.

Comment on this clone: Germline and junction disagree at one end, which may indicate a read error. J is TRBJ2-1 and V is TRBV18; 15 bases line up with TRBD2. The CDR3 spans 16 residues. The germline V gene encodes CDR1 KGHSH and CDR2 LQKENI. Here the CDR3 reads CASAPWTSGGAYEQFF. The CDR3 nucleotides read TGTGCCAGCGCACCATGGACTAGCGGGGGGGCTTATGAGCAGTTCTTC.

The CDR3 region is CSVEGQTYEQYF. The DNA of the CDR3 is TGCAGCGTTGAGGGACAGACCTACGAGCAGTACTTC. This chain connects TRBV29-1 to TRBJ2-5; 7 bases map to TRBD1. The last part of the DNA fits TRBJ2-7 better; the J call may be wrong. The CDR3 is made up of 12 amino acids. Germline V gene lookup returns CDR1 SQVTM and CDR2 ANQGSEA.

This chain connects TRBV7-6 to TRBJ2-7, with no clear D. Trimming cost V 2 bases and J 2 bases, with 7 bases left between them. CDR1 is SGHVS, CDR2 FNYEAQ, per germline. This CDR3 is built from 13 residues. The CDR3 nucleotides are TGTGCCAGCAGCTTATCGAAGGCCTACGAGCAGTACTTC. Translated, it gives CASSLSKAYEQYF.

The chain carries TRBV18 and TRBJ2-7, with 8 bases lining up with TRBD2. The CDR3 sequence is 14 residues long. Germline CDR1 and CDR2: KGHSH and LQKENI. V shed 1 base and J 7 bases; nucleotides not matched to a gene: 6. The CDR3 region is CASSPQREPSEQYF. In DNA, the CDR3 is TGTGCCAGCTCACCACAGCGGGAGCCTTCAGAGCAGTACTTC.

This rearrangement joins TRBV7-2 to TRBJ2-1; 14 bases align to TRBD2. The CDR3 contains 17 residues. The V segment lost 0 bases and the J segment 7 bases; nucleotides outside the gene matches: 5. The germline V gene has CDR1 SGHTA and CDR2 FQGNSA. CDR3 bases: TGTGCCAGCAGCTTAGCTGGGACTAGCGGGAGTCAGAATGAGCAGTTCTTC. The encoded protein is CASSLAGTSGSQNEQFF.

This chain links TRBV27 with TRBJ2-5; TRBD1 is a possible D gene (6 bases). This CDR3 region has 13 residues. Between the trimmed V and J ends, which lost 5 bases and 4 bases, there was a span of 11 bases. In germline, CDR1 is MNHEY, CDR2 SMNVEV (reference sequence). This CDR3 is CASSTGYRETQYF. The CDR3 region has the DNA TGTGCCAGCAGTACAGGGTATCGAGAGACCCAGTACTTC.

This clone was detected a few times. The V and J genes are TRBV29-1 and TRBJ2-2; 9 positions agree with TRBD1. Per the germline V gene, CDR1 is SQVTM and CDR2 is ANQGSEA. After removal of 5 bases from V and 1 base from J, the junction contained 2 bases not matched to a gene. CDR3 length: 14 residues. This CDR3 is CSVRTGVNTGELFF. The CDR3 coding sequence is TGCAGCGTTAGGACAGGGGTGAACACCGGGGAGCTGTTTTTT.

The chain carries TRBV4-3 and TRBJ2-3; 11 bases are a match to TRBD2. The CDR3 contains 16 residues. Germline V gene lookup returns CDR1 LGHNA and CDR2 YSLEER. V was clipped by 2 bases and J by 5 bases; unmatched bases: 6. CDR3 nucleotides: TGCGCCAGCAGCCAATCGGCTAGCGGGAGGTTAGATACGCAGTATTTT. This codes for CASSQSASGRLDTQYF.

This clone has more than one count but fewer than ten. The rearrangement joins TRBV7-9 to TRBJ2-5, with D tentatively TRBD1 (6 bases). The J call may be faulty, since TRBJ2-7 better matches the DNA end. Germline lookup yields CDR1 SEHNR and CDR2 FQNEAQ (reference sequence). The CDR3 has 18 residues. CDR3 protein: CASSSLQSWTDFSYEQYF. In DNA, the CDR3 is TGTGCCAGCAGCTCCCTTCAATCTTGGACAGACTTCTCCTACGAGCAGTACTTC.

This clone was picked up a small number of times. V gene TRBV7-9 combines with J gene TRBJ1-5, with 7 bases identical to TRBD1. The germline V gene encodes CDR1 SEHNR and CDR2 FQNEAQ (reference sequence). This CDR3 comprises 12 residues. V lost 5 bases to trimming and J lost 9 bases; unmatched junction nucleotides: 4. The CDR3 nucleotides read TGTGCCAGCAGCCCGACAGGGACGCCCCAGCATTTT. Translated, it gives CASSPTGTPQHF.

This clone turned up a few times. The gene calls are TRBV29-1 and TRBJ2-5; perhaps TRBD1 as D (5 bases). Germline V CDR1 and CDR2: SQVTM, ANQGSEA. The V end lost 8 bases, the J end lost 2 bases, and 9 bases lay between the germline ends. The CDR3 is 11 residues long. Here the CDR3 reads CSSRQQETQYF. In nucleotides, the CDR3 is TGCAGCTCCCGACAGCAAGAGACCCAGTACTTC.

The chain carries TRBV6-6 and TRBJ2-2; no reliable D call. The V and J ends lost 2 bases and 7 bases respectively, with 8 bases between them. The CDR3 runs to 13 residues. Germline values: CDR1 MNHNY, CDR2 SVGAGI (reference sequence). The DNA of the CDR3 is TGTGCCAGCAGTTACCCCCCTAGCGGGGAGCTGTTTTTT. This translates into CASSYPPSGELFF.

This chain uses TRBV19 with TRBJ2-2; D is uncertain. CDR3 length: 14 amino acids. Germline V gives CDR1 LNHDA, CDR2 SQIVND (reference sequence). Trimming shortened V by 0 bases and J by 7 bases, and 9 bases separated the two germline ends. The CDR3 reads CASSIEKGNGELFF. For the CDR3, the DNA is TGTGCCAGTAGTATAGAAAAGGGCAACGGGGAGCTGTTTTTT.

The chain recombines TRBV7-2 with TRBJ1-2; no reliable D call. Per the germline V gene, CDR1 is SGHTA and CDR2 is FQGNSA. This CDR3 is 15 amino acids long. Deletions cut 5 bases from V and 2 bases from J, with 15 bases between. The CDR3 sequence is CASSPTGSWNYGYTF. The CDR3 DNA reads as TGTGCCAGCAGCCCCACGGGCAGTTGGAACTATGGCTACACCTTC.

The chain couples TRBV7-9 to TRBJ2-1; D perhaps matches TRBD2 (5 bases). Germline V gene data show CDR1 as SEHNR and CDR2 as FQNEAQ (reference sequence). Trimming took off 6 bases at V and 6 bases at J, with 12 bases between the two ends. This CDR3 region has 13 residues. The CDR3 spells CASSRDYRNEQFF. DNA for the CDR3: TGTGCCAGCAGTCGCGACTACCGCAATGAGCAGTTCTTC.